Following are 11 T cell receptor beta chains from one sample sequenced in a study of CXCR3-negative and CXCR3-positive naive CD8 T cells. Points from the study as a whole: CXCR3-positive naive cells had more hydrophobic TRB CDR3s than CXCR3-negative naive cells.

The antigens of these receptors remain unknown. UMI-tagged TRB cDNA libraries were built via 5' RACE. Following a re-call of the 5' RACE reads, TCRdb has one entry per CDR3 protein and lacks DNA. This repertoire includes over 55,000 distinct CDR3 sequences. Sequencing input: naive CXCR3+ CD8+ T cells from blood. Stated subset: CD45RO-CCR7+CD27+CD95- naive CD8+ T cells expressing CXCR3 (TNR3+). These receptors all stem from a human donor in good health. Some clones in this sample may be carry-over from other donors' samples.

The chain carries TRBV6-4 and TRBJ1-6. Looked up from germline, CDR1 is MRHNA and CDR2 is SNTAGT. The CDR3 covers 14 residues. CDR3 amino acids: CASSPMGGPSALHF.

This sequence joins TRBV7-9 and TRBJ2-5. CDR3 length: 15 residues. In germline, CDR1 is SEHNR, CDR2 FQNEAQ (reference sequence). CDR3 protein: CASSLRQALIETQYF.

J is TRBJ2-3 and V is TRBV12-3 or TRBV12-4. The CDR3 is 14 residues long. The CDR3: CASRLAGVTDTQYF.

The chain combines TRBV7-9 with TRBJ2-7. Germline V lookup: CDR1 SEHNR, CDR2 FQNEAQ (reference sequence). CDR3 size: 13 residues. The CDR3: CASSPGGTYEQYF. Supplemented by reference TRBV7-9 and TRBJ2-7, the full variable domain reads DTGVSQNPRHKITKRGQNVTFRCDPISEHNRLYWYRQTLGQGPEFLTYFQNEAQLEKSRLLSDRFSAERPKGSFSTLEIQRTEQGDSAMYLCASSPGGTYEQYFGPGTRLTVT.

This chain links TRBV7-9 with TRBJ2-2. Per germline, CDR1 SEHNR and CDR2 FQNEAQ (reference sequence). The CDR3 extends over 12 amino acids. The CDR3 sequence is CASRLMTGELFF.

The chain has TRBV6-5 and TRBJ2-1; without DNA, the TCRdb call of TRBD1 cannot be checked. The CDR3 has 15 amino acids. Germline values: CDR1 MNHEY, CDR2 SVGAGI. The CDR3 loop reads CASSLQGDSYNEQFF.

The gene calls are TRBV29-1 and TRBJ2-7; TCRdb indicates TRBD1, and absent DNA this call remains unverified. The germline V gene has CDR1 SQVTM and CDR2 ANQGSEA. The CDR3 covers 15 residues. The chain's CDR3 is CSVVGGQGASYEQYF.

This chain joins TRBV6-2 or TRBV6-3 and TRBJ1-5; the D call from TCRdb, TRBD1, cannot be confirmed without DNA. This CDR3 has 15 residues. The germline V gene encodes CDR1 MNHEY and CDR2 SVGEGT. This CDR3 reads CASMGRVASNQPQHF.

This sequence joins TRBV29-1 and TRBJ2-7; checking the TCRdb D call of TRBD1 is not possible without DNA. Germline V gives CDR1 SQVTM, CDR2 ANQGSEA. The CDR3 consists of 13 residues. This CDR3 is CSVEEDTSYEQYF.

The chain uses TRBV7-9 and TRBJ2-1. Germline V gives CDR1 SEHNR, CDR2 FQNEAQ (reference sequence). The CDR3 sequence is 15 residues long. CDR3 loop: CASSFDRRAYNEQFF.

The rearrangement uses TRBV12-3 or TRBV12-4 and TRBJ1-1. The CDR3 extends over 12 amino acids. CDR3 residues: CASSFDRAEAFF.